This TCR beta chain was sequenced for a study of blood T cell repertoires in COVID-19. Only in-frame clones appear in the TCRdb table, and some are missing; sequencing was by immunoSEQ multiplex PCR. The sample lists roughly 120,000 clones, roughly four fifths occurring once. The sample taken for sequencing was peripheral blood. The sequence was collected from a man in his fifties or sixties with acute or convalescent COVID-19.

CDR3 coding DNA: TGCGCCAGCAGCTTAGCAACAGGGGAGACGGATGAAAAACTGTTTTTT. This sequence encodes CASSLATGETDEKLFF. This rearrangement joins TRBV5-1 to TRBJ1-4, with 7 bases fitting TRBD1. The V segment lost 2 bases and the J segment 6 bases; nucleotides outside the gene matches: 10. Looked up from germline, CDR1 is SGHRS and CDR2 is YFSETQ. CDR3 length: 16 residues.